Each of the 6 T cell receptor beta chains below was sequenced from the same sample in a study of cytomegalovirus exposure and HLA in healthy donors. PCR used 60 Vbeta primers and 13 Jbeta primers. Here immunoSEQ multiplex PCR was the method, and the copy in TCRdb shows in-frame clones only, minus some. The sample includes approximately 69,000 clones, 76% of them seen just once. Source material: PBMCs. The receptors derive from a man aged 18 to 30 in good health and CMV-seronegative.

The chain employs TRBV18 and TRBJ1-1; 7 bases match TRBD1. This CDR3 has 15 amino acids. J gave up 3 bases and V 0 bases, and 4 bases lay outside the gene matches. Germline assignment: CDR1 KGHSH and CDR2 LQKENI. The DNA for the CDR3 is TGTGCCAGCTCACCACCGGACAGGCGTTACACTGAAGCTTTCTTT. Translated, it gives CASSPPDRRYTEAFF.

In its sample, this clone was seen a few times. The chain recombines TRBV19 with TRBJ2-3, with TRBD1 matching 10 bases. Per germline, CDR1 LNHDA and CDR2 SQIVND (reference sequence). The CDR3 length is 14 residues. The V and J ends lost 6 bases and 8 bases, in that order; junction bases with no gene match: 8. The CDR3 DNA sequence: TGTGCCAGTAGGGGCAGGGGACAGGGGCTTACGCAGTATTTT. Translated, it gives CASRGRGQGLTQYF.

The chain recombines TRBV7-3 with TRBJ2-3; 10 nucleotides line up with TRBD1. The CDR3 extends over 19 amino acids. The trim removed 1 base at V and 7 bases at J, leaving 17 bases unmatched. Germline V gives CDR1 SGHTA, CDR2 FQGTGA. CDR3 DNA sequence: TGTGCCAGCAGCTTAAATTCCGGGGGAGGGACAGGGGTTGCGAATACGCAGTATTTT. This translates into CASSLNSGGGTGVANTQYF.

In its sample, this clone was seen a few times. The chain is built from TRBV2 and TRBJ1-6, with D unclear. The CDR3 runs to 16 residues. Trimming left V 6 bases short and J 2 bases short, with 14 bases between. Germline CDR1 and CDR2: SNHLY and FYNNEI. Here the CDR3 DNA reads TGTGCCAGCAGCTTCGAGGGAGGGACCTATAATTCACCCCTCCACTTT. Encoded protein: CASSFEGGTYNSPLHF.

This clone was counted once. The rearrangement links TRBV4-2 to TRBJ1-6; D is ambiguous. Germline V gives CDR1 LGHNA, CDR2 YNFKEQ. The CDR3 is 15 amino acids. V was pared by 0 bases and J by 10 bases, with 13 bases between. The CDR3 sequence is CASSQEVRLGSPLHF. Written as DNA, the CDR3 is TGTGCCAGCAGCCAAGAAGTCAGGCTGGGCTCACCCCTCCACTTT.

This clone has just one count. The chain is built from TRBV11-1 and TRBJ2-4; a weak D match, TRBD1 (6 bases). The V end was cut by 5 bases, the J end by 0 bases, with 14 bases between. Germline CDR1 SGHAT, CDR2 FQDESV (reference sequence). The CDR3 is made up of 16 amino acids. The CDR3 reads CASSQRDTLAKNIQYF. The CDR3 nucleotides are TGTGCCAGCAGCCAACGGGACACTCTAGCCAAAAACATTCAGTACTTC.